The 30 T cell receptor beta chains given below trace back to one sample, sequenced in a study of blood T cells in healthy people across ages. Primers used in a second PCR of about 6 to 11 cycles were a sample-barcoded 5' primer and a J-beta primer mix. TCRdb passed the 5' RACE reads through MiXCR, listing each CDR3 protein once. Among over 1,300,000 distinct CDR3 sequences, approximately 63% were seen once, and the ten largest hold over 5%. The sample comprised blood. The source is a man aged 18 to 29 in good health.

The V call is TRBV6-1, the J call TRBJ2-1; D is tentatively TRBD1 or TRBD2 (5 bases each). The CDR3 loop spans 15 amino acids. V lost 6 bases and J 8 bases, leaving 20 bases between the germline ends. Germline loops: CDR1 MNHNS, CDR2 SASEGT. CDR3 coding DNA: TGTGCCAGCAGGGGTGGCCGGCTAGTGGGGGATGAGCAGTTCTTC. This translates into CASRGGRLVGDEQFF.

This clonotype was detected a few times. The chain has TRBV24-1 and TRBJ2-5; 8 nucleotides align to TRBD1. V was clipped by 5 bases and J by 4 bases; unmatched bases: 5. From germline, CDR1 is KGHDR and CDR2 SFDVKD. The CDR3 runs to 14 residues. The DNA of the CDR3 is TGTGCCACCAGTGTCGGGGACAGGTTAGAGACCCAGTACTTC. It encodes CATSVGDRLETQYF.

In its sample, this clonotype was seen a few times. The rearrangement uses TRBV10-3 and TRBJ2-7, with D possibly matching TRBD1 (6 bases). The V end was cut by 8 bases, the J end by 0 bases, with 14 bases between. The CDR3 runs 14 residues. Looked up from germline, CDR1 is ENHRY and CDR2 is SYGVKD. CDR3 protein: CAIGVDRSSYEQYF. The DNA of the CDR3 is TGTGCCATCGGAGTGGACAGAAGCTCCTACGAGCAGTACTTC.

The CDR3 sequence is CASLDRAGGYTF. The CDR3 DNA sequence: TGTGCCAGCCTCGACAGGGCGGGTGGCTACACCTTC. This chain uses TRBV27 with TRBJ1-2, with TRBD1 matching over 7 bases. J lost 7 bases, V lost 8 bases, and 7 bases had no gene match. The length of the CDR3 is 12 residues. CDR1 is MNHEY, CDR2 SMNVEV, per germline (reference sequence).

The chain joins TRBV4-1 to TRBJ1-5; TRBD1 agrees at 7 bases. CDR1 and CDR2 from the germline V gene are MGHRA and YSYEKL. V shed 3 bases, J shed 11 bases, and the junction held 13 bases outside the gene matches. The CDR3 sequence is 15 residues long. In DNA form, the CDR3 reads TGCGCCAGCAGCCACGCCGGGACAGAGTCTCCAGCCCAGCATTTT. Translated: CASSHAGTESPAQHF.

This clonotype was seen only a few times. The chain joins TRBV6-6 to TRBJ2-1; the D is unclear. This CDR3 contains 12 residues. Germline CDR1 reads MNHNY; CDR2 reads SVGAGI (reference sequence). V was shortened by 6 bases and J by 9 bases, with 12 bases between the two germline ends. The CDR3 reads CASSTTWAEQFF. The CDR3 nucleotides are TGTGCCAGCAGCACTACCTGGGCTGAGCAGTTCTTC.

The sample holds a few counts of this clonotype. The chain has TRBV15 and TRBJ2-5; no firm D call. The V gene lost 6 bases and the J gene lost 2 bases, with 10 bases spanning the gap. There are 13 residues in the CDR3. Germline values: CDR1 LNHNV, CDR2 YYDKDF (reference sequence). The CDR3 region is CATRRKAQETQYF. CDR3 DNA: TGTGCCACCAGAAGAAAGGCGCAAGAGACCCAGTACTTC.

Regarding this clonotype: At one end the junction does not follow the germline gene, possibly because of a read error. V is TRBV4-1 and J is TRBJ1-6, with a possible D match to TRBD1 (5 bases). CDR1 MGHRA and CDR2 YSYEKL come from the germline V gene. This CDR3 is built from 14 residues. The CDR3 DNA sequence: TGCGCCAGCAGTCAAGAGCGGGGGAATTCACCCCTCCACTTT. Translated, it gives CASSQERGNSPLHF.

V usage is TRBV6-5 and J usage is TRBJ1-1, with D maybe TRBD1 (6 bases). Trimming left V 2 bases short and J 6 bases short, with 10 bases between. CDR3 size: 13 residues. Germline V lookup: CDR1 MNHEY, CDR2 SVGAGI. The CDR3 DNA sequence: TGTGCCAGCAGTTACCCAGGGGTCCCTGAAGCTTTCTTT. This translates into CASSYPGVPEAFF.

The genes are TRBV7-2 and TRBJ1-2; possible D gene TRBD1, 5 bases. The V end was cut by 1 base, the J end by 7 bases, with 13 bases between. The CDR3 has 14 residues. Germline CDR1 is SGHTA and CDR2 is FQGNSA. CDR3: CASSLDGQGRGYTF. The CDR3 DNA reads TGTGCCAGCAGCTTAGACGGGCAGGGTCGTGGCTACACCTTC.

This chain uses TRBV7-2 with TRBJ1-2; 11 bases map to TRBD1. This CDR3 has 15 amino acids. Germline loops: CDR1 SGHTA, CDR2 FQGNSA. Germline trimming cut 5 bases from V and 4 bases from J; bases unmatched to any gene: 6. The CDR3 DNA follows: TGTGCCAGCAGCGGCCGGACAGGGGGCAGCTATGGCTACACCTTC. It encodes CASSGRTGGSYGYTF.

This clonotype has only a few counts. The chain joins TRBV12-3 or TRBV12-4 to TRBJ1-5; no firm D call. The CDR3 extends over 17 amino acids. V shed 6 bases and J shed 0 bases, with 18 bases lying between them. CDR3 bases: TGTGCCAGCAGCCCTATAGCGGTTGGGGTTAGCAATCAGCCCCAGCATTTT. Amino acids: CASSPIAVGVSNQPQHF.

The V call is TRBV6-2 or TRBV6-3, the J call TRBJ1-6; 8 bases are shared with TRBD1. The germline CDR1 and CDR2 sequences are MNHEY and SVGEGT. The J segment lost 10 bases and the V segment lost 8 bases, leaving 13 bases of the junction unmatched. This CDR3 is 15 amino acids long. CDR3 DNA sequence: TGTGCCAGCTTCCTAGGACAGGGATCCTCATCACCCCTCCACTTT. Amino acid sequence: CASFLGQGSSSPLHF.

This clonotype was seen a few times. This chain joins TRBV12-3 or TRBV12-4 and TRBJ2-3, with D possibly TRBD1 on 5 matching bases. CDR3 length equals 14 residues. Deletions cut 6 bases from V and 6 bases from J, with 16 bases between. DNA for the CDR3: TGTGCCAGCAGCAAAGGGCCAGCAGGGGATACGCAGTATTTT. Translating gives CASSKGPAGDTQYF.

This clonotype has more than one count but fewer than ten. The CDR3 DNA is TGTGCCAGCAGTGAAGCTCAGGGTTTCTACAATGAGCAGTTCTTC. Protein: CASSEAQGFYNEQFF. The chain recombines TRBV2 with TRBJ2-1, with a tentative D call TRBD1 (5 bases). Germline CDR1 SNHLY, CDR2 FYNNEI. This CDR3 region has 15 residues. Deletions cut 0 bases from V and 3 bases from J, with 9 bases between.

This clonotype occurred a few times. An end of the junction does not agree with germline; a read error may underlie this. This chain uses TRBV28 with TRBJ2-3; D ambiguous. This CDR3 comprises 13 residues. Germline CDR1 and CDR2: MDHEN and SYDVKM. The CDR3, as DNA: TGTGCCAGCGGTTTCAGAGTGCTGGGTACGCAGTATTTT. Protein sequence: CASGFRVLGTQYF.

V usage is TRBV12-3 or TRBV12-4 and J usage is TRBJ2-4; D perhaps matches TRBD2 (5 bases). With the DNA end fitting TRBJ2-7 better, the J assignment may be wrong. The CDR3 contains 12 residues. The CDR3 protein is CASNRGTYEQYF. The DNA for the CDR3 is TGTGCCAGCAACCGGGGAACCTACGAGCAGTACTTC.

The chain joins TRBV3-1 to TRBJ1-4, with unresolved D. V shed 0 bases and J shed 6 bases, with 11 bases lying between them. The length of the CDR3 is 15 residues. The germline V gene encodes CDR1 LGHDT and CDR2 YNNKEL (reference sequence). CDR3: CASSQEGGEYEKLFF. DNA of the CDR3: TGTGCCAGCAGCCAAGAAGGAGGCGAATATGAAAAACTGTTTTTT.

This rearrangement joins TRBV5-1 to TRBJ2-1; maybe TRBD1 (5 bases). In germline, CDR1 is SGHRS, CDR2 YFSETQ. Trimming took off 1 base at V and 8 bases at J, with 7 bases between the two ends. CDR3 size: 12 residues. The DNA of the CDR3 is TGCGCCAGCAGCTTGTGGGGCGATGAGCAGTTCTTC. Translated, it gives CASSLWGDEQFF.

This clonotype turned up a few times. The chain uses TRBV4-3 and TRBJ2-7; 8 nucleotides agree with TRBD1. Germline loops: CDR1 LGHNA, CDR2 YSLEER. The trim removed 4 bases at V and 6 bases at J, leaving 5 bases unmatched. The CDR3 has 13 residues. The CDR3 nucleotides are TGCGCCAGCAGCCGCAACACAGGGGGCGAGCAGTACTTC. Translating gives CASSRNTGGEQYF.

V gene TRBV20-1 combines with J gene TRBJ1-1, with D perhaps matching TRBD1 (5 bases). CDR3 length equals 17 residues. Trimming took 5 bases from V and 1 from J, leaving 23 bases between them. Germline V gene sequence: CDR1 DFQATT, CDR2 SNEGSKA (reference sequence). CDR3 residues: CSAGLINPGLANTEAFF. In nucleotides, the CDR3 is TGCAGTGCTGGATTAATCAATCCGGGACTAGCGAACACTGAAGCTTTCTTT.

The chain employs TRBV20-1 and TRBJ1-1; no reliable D call. Germline-derived CDR1 and CDR2 are DFQATT and SNEGSKA (reference sequence). The CDR3 runs to 13 residues. Trimming left V 6 bases short and J 0 bases short, with 11 bases between. The CDR3 DNA is TGCAGTGCGATAACCGGGATGAACACTGAAGCTTTCTTT. This codes for CSAITGMNTEAFF.

J is TRBJ1-4 and V is TRBV5-4, with D perhaps matching TRBD1 (5 bases). V lost 4 bases and J 6 bases, leaving 16 bases between the germline ends. CDR1 SGHNT and CDR2 YYREEE come from the germline V gene (reference sequence). CDR3 size: 15 residues. CDR3 DNA sequence: TGTGCCAGCAGCGACGGGACGCTAGGGGATGAAAAACTGTTTTTT. Translating gives CASSDGTLGDEKLFF. The whole variable domain, remainder taken from reference TRBV5-4 and TRBJ1-4, is ETGVTQSPTHLIKTRGQQVTLRCSSQSGHNTVSWYQQALGQGPQFIFQYYREEENGRGNFPPRFSGLQFPNYSSELNVNALELDDSALYLCASSDGTLGDEKLFFGSGTQLSVL.

The rearrangement joins TRBV25-1 to TRBJ2-1; TRBD2 agrees at 9 bases. V shed 6 bases and J 8 bases; nucleotides not matched to a gene: 5. CDR3 length: 13 amino acids. Germline values: CDR1 MGHDK, CDR2 SYGVNS. CDR3 in DNA: TGTGCCAGCAGACTAGCGGGTGGGGATGAGCAGTTCTTC. It encodes CASRLAGGDEQFF.

The chain employs TRBV20-1 and TRBJ2-1; D is ambiguous. The J call is doubtful: the DNA matches TRBJ2-7 better. The germline CDR1 and CDR2 sequences are DFQATT and SNEGSKA (reference sequence). This CDR3 comprises 15 residues. The CDR3 loop reads CSAARPASSSYEQYF. CDR3 nucleotide sequence: TGCAGTGCTGCTCGTCCTGCATCGAGCTCCTACGAGCAGTACTTC.

In this sample, this clonotype turned up a few times. The rearrangement joins TRBV9 to TRBJ2-3; D is possibly TRBD1 (6 bases). This CDR3 contains 14 residues. V was pared by 0 bases and J by 2 bases, with 7 bases between. CDR1 SGDLS and CDR2 YYNGEE come from the germline V gene. CDR3 region: CASSVDRVTDTQYF. CDR3 bases: TGTGCCAGCAGCGTAGACAGGGTCACAGATACGCAGTATTTT.

This clonotype has just a few counts. The chain recombines TRBV11-2 with TRBJ2-1; 13 positions match TRBD2. The CDR3 totals 20 residues. V lost 5 bases, J lost 4 bases, and 17 bases stayed unmatched. Germline-derived CDR1 and CDR2 are SGHAT and FQNNGV. The DNA of the CDR3 is TGTGCCAGCAGCCCAACGGGGGGAATAACGACTAGCGGGGGGTACAATGAGCAGTTCTTC. It specifies CASSPTGGITTSGGYNEQFF.

The sample holds a few counts of this clonotype. The J gene is TRBJ1-2, the V gene TRBV6-5, with D possibly being TRBD1 (5 bases). This CDR3 has 15 amino acids. The germline V gene encodes CDR1 MNHEY and CDR2 SVGAGI. V lost 0 bases and J lost 4, with 12 bases in between. The CDR3 is CASSYSKPGTYGYTF. The DNA of the CDR3 is TGTGCCAGCAGTTACTCGAAGCCAGGGACCTATGGCTACACCTTC.

CDR3 bases: TGTGCCAGCAGTTTTTGGGGACTCACAGATACGCAGTATTTT. Translation: CASSFWGLTDTQYF. The rearrangement uses TRBV28 and TRBJ2-3, with a tentative D call TRBD2 (6 bases). The CDR3 extends over 14 amino acids. The V and J ends lost 3 bases and 2 bases respectively, with 9 bases between them. Germline values: CDR1 MDHEN, CDR2 SYDVKM.

This clonotype has only a few counts. V and J are TRBV11-2 and TRBJ2-4; 11 bases line up with TRBD1. The end of the DNA fits TRBJ2-7 better, so the J call may be wrong. This CDR3 is built from 17 residues. Germline V lookup: CDR1 SGHAT, CDR2 FQNNGV. CDR3 nucleotides: TGTGCCAGCAGCTTAGTTGTGGTGGGGGACAGGGGGGACGAGCAGTACTTC. Its protein product is CASSLVVVGDRGDEQYF.